The 17 T cell receptor beta chains in this list originate from one sample, sequenced in a study of HIV-infected patients and healthy controls. The repertoire came from unfractionated whole blood and reflected all unsorted peripheral T cells. cDNA was made from approximately 500 ng RNA using alpha and beta constant primers. Separate chain-specific third strand synthesis with multiplexing indices produced the alpha and beta libraries. TCRdb passed the 5' RACE reads through MiXCR, listing each CDR3 protein once. The data show fewer than 7,500 distinct CDR3 sequences, roughly 9.8% seen once. This material consisted of blood, taken before antiretroviral therapy. The receptors derive from an adult with HIV infection.

This clonotype ranks as large. The chain recombines TRBV28 with TRBJ2-5, with no clear D. With 5 bases removed from V and 6 bases from J, the gap between germline ends came to 16 bases. The CDR3 length is 14 residues. Germline loops: CDR1 MDHEN, CDR2 SYDVKM. CDR3: CASSPSLGLKTQYF. The CDR3 nucleotides read TGTGCCAGCAGTCCCTCTTTAGGGTTGAAGACCCAGTACTTC. Together with reference TRBV28 and TRBJ2-5, the CDR3 gives the full variable domain: DVKVTQSSRYLVKRTGEKVFLECVQDMDHENMFWYRQDPGLGLRLIYFSYDVKMKEKGDIPEGYSVSREKKERFSLILESASTNQTSMYLCASSPSLGLKTQYFGPGTRLLVL.

In its sample, this clonotype ranks as medium-sized. This sequence joins TRBV29-1 and TRBJ1-1; D is uncertain. The germline V and J ends were trimmed by 6 bases and 3 bases, with 11 bases remaining between them. Germline loops: CDR1 SQVTM, CDR2 ANQGSEA. The CDR3 contains 12 residues. CDR3 nucleotide sequence: TGCAGCGTGGCACAGTGGCACACTGAAGCTTTCTTT. This encodes CSVAQWHTEAFF. Combining the CDR3 with reference TRBV29-1 and TRBJ1-1 gives the whole variable domain SAVISQKPSRDICQRGTSLTIQCQVDSQVTMMFWYRQQPGQSLTLIATANQGSEATYESGFVIDKFPISRPNLTFSTLTVSNMSPEDSSIYLCSVAQWHTEAFFGQGTRLTVV.

This clonotype has just a few counts. The chain is built from TRBV7-2 and TRBJ1-2; D gene uncertain. Trimming pared 1 base from V and 0 bases from J, leaving 6 bases between. This CDR3 is built from 14 residues. Per germline, CDR1 SGHTA and CDR2 FQGNSA. The CDR3 DNA sequence: TGTGCCAGCAGCTTAGATGGGGCTAACTATGGCTACACCTTC. It encodes CASSLDGANYGYTF.

In this sample, this clonotype turned up a few times. This sequence joins TRBV6-2 or TRBV6-3 and TRBJ2-7, with D perhaps assigned TRBD1 or TRBD2 (5 bases each). V gave up 2 bases and J gave up 0 bases, with 5 bases separating them. CDR3 size: 13 residues. CDR1 and CDR2 (germline): MNHEY, SVGEGT. CDR3 in amino acids: CASSYGGSYEQYF. The CDR3 region has the DNA TGTGCCAGCAGTTACGGGGGCTCCTACGAGCAGTACTTC.

The genes are TRBV10-3 and TRBJ2-2; D is ambiguous. The germline CDR1 and CDR2 sequences are ENHRY and SYGVKD. The CDR3 totals 17 residues. V was cut by 0 bases and J by 2 bases, with 13 bases left in between. The CDR3 reads CAISESSLEINTGELFF. In DNA form, the CDR3 reads TGTGCCATCAGTGAGTCCTCTTTGGAGATTAACACCGGGGAGCTGTTTTTT.

This clonotype is classed as medium-sized. This sequence joins TRBV27 and TRBJ1-5, with D possibly being TRBD1 (6 bases). Germline CDR1 is MNHEY and CDR2 is SMNVEV (reference sequence). Trimming took 11 bases from V and 2 from J, leaving 13 bases between them. This CDR3 has 13 amino acids. The CDR3 nucleotides read TGTGCCTCCGGGACAAGACGCAATCAGCCCCAGCATTTT. It codes for CASGTRRNQPQHF.

By share, this clonotype counts as medium-sized. This chain connects TRBV28 to TRBJ2-7, with D hard to call. V was trimmed by 8 bases and J by 0 bases, leaving 14 bases between them. Germline CDR1 and CDR2: MDHEN and SYDVKM. The CDR3 is made up of 14 amino acids. CDR3 region: CASRPGRASYEQYF. The CDR3 DNA follows: TGTGCCAGCCGCCCTGGTCGGGCCTCCTACGAGCAGTACTTC.

The sample holds many counts of this clonotype. The J gene is TRBJ2-7, the V gene TRBV28; 7 bases are a match to TRBD2. CDR3 length equals 14 residues. Germline CDR1 and CDR2: MDHEN and SYDVKM. J was trimmed by 1 base and V by 5 bases; bases with no gene match: 5. The chain's CDR3 is CASSNSGWSYEQYF. CDR3 DNA: TGTGCCAGCAGTAATAGCGGGTGGTCCTACGAGCAGTACTTC.

The sample holds many counts of this clonotype. The chain couples TRBV14 to TRBJ1-1; no definite D call. The CDR3 sequence is 15 residues long. The ends were cut back, 1 base at V and 0 bases at J, with 9 bases in the middle. Germline-derived CDR1 and CDR2 are SGHDN and FVKESK. The CDR3 protein is CASSQVGGMNTEAFF. The CDR3 DNA reads as TGTGCCAGCAGCCAAGTAGGAGGGATGAACACTGAAGCTTTCTTT.

By share, this clonotype ranks as medium-sized. The chain combines TRBV6-6 with TRBJ1-3, with D perhaps matching TRBD1 (6 bases). The CDR3 runs to 16 residues. The V gene lost 5 bases and the J gene lost 3 bases, with 17 bases spanning the gap. Germline assignment: CDR1 MNHNY and CDR2 SVGAGI (reference sequence). In DNA, the CDR3 is TGTGCCAGCAGTCCCCCAGAGGGGGGAGGTGGAAACACCATATATTTT. This translates into CASSPPEGGGGNTIYF.

This clonotype occurred many times. This rearrangement joins TRBV11-2 to TRBJ2-7, with 7 bases that match TRBD2. Germline V gene sequence: CDR1 SGHAT, CDR2 FQNNGV. This CDR3 has 13 amino acids. V lost 3 bases, J lost 2 bases, and 1 base stayed unmatched. CDR3 in amino acids: CASSLGGTYEQYF. CDR3 nucleotide sequence: TGTGCCAGCAGCTTGGGGGGGACCTACGAGCAGTACTTC. Variable domain in full (rest from reference TRBV11-2 and TRBJ2-7): EAGVAQSPRYKIIEKRQSVAFWCNPISGHATLYWYQQILGQGPKLLIQFQNNGVVDDSQLPKDRFSAERLKGVDSTLKIQPAKLEDSAVYLCASSLGGTYEQYFGPGTRLTVT.

By frequency in the sample, this clonotype is medium-sized (0.01 to 0.1%). This sequence joins TRBV10-3 and TRBJ2-3; weak D call: TRBD2 (5 bases). Deletions cut 2 bases from V and 2 bases from J, with 20 bases between. The CDR3 contains 18 residues. Per the germline V gene, CDR1 is ENHRY and CDR2 is SYGVKD. CDR3 loop: CAISEDRGTNWDTDTQYF. The DNA of the CDR3 is TGTGCCATCAGTGAGGACCGGGGTACGAATTGGGACACAGATACGCAGTATTTT.

The rearrangement links TRBV7-8 to TRBJ1-4; D gene ambiguous. Looked up from germline, CDR1 is SGHVS and CDR2 is FQNEAQ. V gave up 1 base and J gave up 4 bases, with 7 bases separating them. This CDR3 spans 14 amino acids. The CDR3 sequence: CASSLVQNNEKLFF. The CDR3 nucleotides are TGTGCCAGCAGCTTAGTACAGAATAATGAAAAACTGTTTTTT.

The table lists this clonotype with many counts. The chain couples TRBV6-5 to TRBJ1-1, with a tentative D call TRBD1 (6 bases). Germline CDR1 and CDR2: MNHEY and SVGAGI. Trimming removed 7 bases at V and 2 bases at J, with 14 bases between. This CDR3 has 14 amino acids. CDR3 sequence: CASISGQGNTEAFF. In DNA form, the CDR3 reads TGTGCCAGCATATCGGGACAAGGCAACACTGAAGCTTTCTTT.

This clonotype counts as medium-sized. V and J are TRBV3-1 and TRBJ2-7; no definite D call. Germline-derived CDR1 and CDR2 are LGHDT and YNNKEL (reference sequence). There are 13 residues in the CDR3. Trimming pared 3 bases from V and 1 base from J, leaving 7 bases between. CDR3 region: CASSHGRSYEQYF. The CDR3 region has the DNA TGTGCCAGCAGCCATGGCCGTTCCTACGAGCAGTACTTC.

Note on this clonotype: One junction end disagrees with the germline gene, perhaps due to a read error. CDR3 sequence: CASSVGLAERTDTQYF. As DNA, the CDR3 is TGTGCCAGCAGCGTAGGACTAGCGGAGAGAACAGATACGCAGTATTTT. The chain has TRBV13 and TRBJ2-3, with 10 nucleotides matching TRBD2. This CDR3 has 16 amino acids. Looked up from germline, CDR1 is PRHDT and CDR2 is FYEKMQ (reference sequence).

This clonotype has just a few counts. The CDR3 DNA sequence: TGTGCCAGCAGCTTGAGGGGGTCCTATAATTCACCCCTCCACTTT. The encoded protein is CASSLRGSYNSPLHF. V usage is TRBV12-3 or TRBV12-4 and J usage is TRBJ1-6, with a weak D call TRBD1 (6 bases). The CDR3 runs to 15 residues. The V and J ends lost 6 bases and 1 base respectively, with 10 bases between them.